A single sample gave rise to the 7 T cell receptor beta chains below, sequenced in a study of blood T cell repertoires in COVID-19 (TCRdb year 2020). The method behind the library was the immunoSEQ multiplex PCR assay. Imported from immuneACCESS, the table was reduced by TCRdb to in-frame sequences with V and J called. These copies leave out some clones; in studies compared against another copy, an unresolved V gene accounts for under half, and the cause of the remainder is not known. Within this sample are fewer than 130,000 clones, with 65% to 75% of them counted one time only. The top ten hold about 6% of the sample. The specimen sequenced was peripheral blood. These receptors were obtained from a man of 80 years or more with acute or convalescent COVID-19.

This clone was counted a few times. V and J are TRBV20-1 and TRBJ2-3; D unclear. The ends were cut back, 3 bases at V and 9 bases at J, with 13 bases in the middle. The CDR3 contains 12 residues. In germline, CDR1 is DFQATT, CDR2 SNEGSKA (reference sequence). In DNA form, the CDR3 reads TGCAGTGCTAGTGGGCTAGAACGAACGCAGTATTTT. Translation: CSASGLERTQYF.

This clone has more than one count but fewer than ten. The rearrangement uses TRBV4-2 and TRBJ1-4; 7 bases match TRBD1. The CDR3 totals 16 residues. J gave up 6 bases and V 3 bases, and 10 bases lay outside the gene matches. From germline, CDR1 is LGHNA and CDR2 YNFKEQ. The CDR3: CASSHSLGTDDEKLFF. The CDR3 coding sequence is TGTGCCAGCAGCCACTCCCTCGGGACAGATGATGAAAAACTGTTTTTT.

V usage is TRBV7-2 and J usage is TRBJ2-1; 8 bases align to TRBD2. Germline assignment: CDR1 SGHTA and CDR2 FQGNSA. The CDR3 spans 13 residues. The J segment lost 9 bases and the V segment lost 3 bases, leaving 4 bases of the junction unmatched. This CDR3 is CASSFGAGGEQFF. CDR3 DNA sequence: TGTGCCAGCAGCTTTGGGGCGGGGGGTGAGCAGTTCTTC.

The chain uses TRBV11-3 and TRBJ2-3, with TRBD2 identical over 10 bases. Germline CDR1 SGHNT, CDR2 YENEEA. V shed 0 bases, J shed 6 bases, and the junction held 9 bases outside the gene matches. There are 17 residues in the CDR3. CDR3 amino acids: CASSLDWASGSRDTQYF. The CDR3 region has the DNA TGTGCCAGCAGCTTAGACTGGGCTAGCGGGAGCAGGGATACGCAGTATTTT. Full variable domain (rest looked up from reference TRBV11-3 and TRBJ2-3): EAGVVQSPRYKIIEKKQPVAFWCNPISGHNTLYWYLQNLGQGPELLIRYENEEAVDDSQLPKDRFSAERLKGVDSTLKIQPAELGDSAVYLCASSLDWASGSRDTQYFGPGTRLTVL.

The CDR3 is CASSLSLTSKQAEAFF. As DNA, the CDR3 is TGTGCCAGCAGCTTATCCCTCACCTCCAAACAGGCTGAAGCTTTCTTT. The chain joins TRBV7-2 to TRBJ1-1; maybe TRBD1 (5 bases). The V gene lost 2 bases and the J gene lost 6 bases, with 19 bases spanning the gap. This CDR3 is built from 16 residues. Germline assignment: CDR1 SGHTA and CDR2 FQGNSA.

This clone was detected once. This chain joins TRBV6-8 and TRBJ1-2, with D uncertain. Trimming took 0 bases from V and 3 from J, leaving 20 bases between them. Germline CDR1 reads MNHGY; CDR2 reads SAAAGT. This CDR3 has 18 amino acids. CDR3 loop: CASSYSSPAGRAYYGYTF. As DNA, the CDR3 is TGTGCCAGCAGTTACTCTTCTCCGGCGGGGAGGGCTTACTATGGCTACACCTTC.

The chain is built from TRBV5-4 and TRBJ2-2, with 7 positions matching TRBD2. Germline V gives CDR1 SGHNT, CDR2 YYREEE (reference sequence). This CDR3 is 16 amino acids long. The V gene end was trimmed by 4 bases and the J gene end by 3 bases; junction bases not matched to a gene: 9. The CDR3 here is CASSPGGRWHTGELFF. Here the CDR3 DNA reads TGTGCCAGCAGCCCGGGGGGACGCTGGCACACCGGGGAGCTGTTTTTT.